This T cell receptor beta chain is from a study of PD-1 blockade in mismatch repair-deficient tumors. TCRdb's table, derived via immunoSEQ multiplex PCR, lists solely in-frame clones and lacks some. The sample holds about 24,000 clones, 83% seen once. The sequence derives from an adult with mismatch repair-deficient cancer. Source: peripheral blood, taken 12 weeks after starting pembrolizumab.

The CDR3 coding sequence is TGTGCCAGCAGTCTAAAACAGGGTTACACTGAAGCTTTCTTT. It codes for CASSLKQGYTEAFF. V usage is TRBV27 and J usage is TRBJ1-1; D may be TRBD1 (6 bases). The CDR3 is 14 residues long. V lost 5 bases to trimming and J lost 3 bases, with 13 bases between them. Germline CDR1 is MNHEY and CDR2 is SMNVEV (reference sequence).